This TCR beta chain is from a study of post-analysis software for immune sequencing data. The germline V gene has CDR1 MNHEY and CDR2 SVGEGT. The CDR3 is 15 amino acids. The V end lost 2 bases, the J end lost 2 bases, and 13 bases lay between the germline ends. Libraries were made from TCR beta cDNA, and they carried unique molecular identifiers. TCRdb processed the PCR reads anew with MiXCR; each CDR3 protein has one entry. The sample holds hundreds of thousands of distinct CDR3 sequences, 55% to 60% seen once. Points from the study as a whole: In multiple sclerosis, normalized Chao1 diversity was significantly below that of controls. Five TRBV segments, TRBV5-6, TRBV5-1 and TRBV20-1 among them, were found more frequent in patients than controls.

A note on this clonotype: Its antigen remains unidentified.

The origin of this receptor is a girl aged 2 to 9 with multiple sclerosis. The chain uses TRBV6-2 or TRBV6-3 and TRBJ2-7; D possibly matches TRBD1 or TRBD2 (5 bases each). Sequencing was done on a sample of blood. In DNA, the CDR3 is TGTGCCAGCAGTTACAGCTGGGGGAACCCCTACGAGCAGTACTTC. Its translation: CASSYSWGNPYEQYF.